These 27 T cell receptor beta chains originate from one sample sequenced in a study of blood T cell repertoires in COVID-19. Here immunoSEQ multiplex PCR was the method, and the copy in TCRdb shows in-frame clones only, minus some. The table shows about 190,000 clones, with about 85% occurring only once. The sample comprised peripheral blood. These receptors came from a young man with acute or convalescent COVID-19.

The rearrangement links TRBV9 to TRBJ2-2, with 8 bases matching TRBD1. J was trimmed by 6 bases and V by 7 bases; bases with no gene match: 8. The CDR3 totals 14 residues. CDR1 is SGDLS, CDR2 YYNGEE, per germline. The CDR3 here is CASQGAGRAGELFF. CDR3 nucleotides: TGTGCCAGCCAGGGGGCGGGAAGGGCCGGGGAGCTGTTTTTT.

The chain has TRBV6-5 and TRBJ2-7; D might be TRBD1 (6 bases). CDR1 MNHEY and CDR2 SVGAGI come from the germline V gene. Trimming pared 8 bases from V and 1 base from J, leaving 15 bases between. This CDR3 has 14 amino acids. The CDR3 region has the DNA TGTGCCAGCTGGAAACAGGGCTTATCCTACGAGCAGTACTTC. This encodes CASWKQGLSYEQYF.

The rearrangement uses TRBV30 and TRBJ2-6; a possible D gene is TRBD2 (6 bases). The V gene lost 1 base and the J gene lost 0 bases, with 10 bases spanning the gap. Per the germline V gene, CDR1 is GTSNPN and CDR2 is SVGIG (reference sequence). This CDR3 has 16 residues. The CDR3 reads CAWSGPGVSGANVLTF. As DNA, the CDR3 is TGTGCCTGGAGTGGACCGGGAGTCTCTGGGGCCAACGTCCTGACTTTC.

The rearrangement links TRBV19 to TRBJ1-6, with 7 bases that match TRBD1. Germline V gene sequence: CDR1 LNHDA, CDR2 SQIVND (reference sequence). V dropped 5 bases and J dropped 8; count of bases not matched to a gene: 9. The length of the CDR3 is 15 residues. The CDR3 DNA reads as TGTGCCAGTAGTGTTCAGACAGGGAGGTATTCACCCCTCCACTTT. This sequence encodes CASSVQTGRYSPLHF.

The chain is built from TRBV2 and TRBJ2-3, with D possibly matching TRBD2 (5 bases). CDR3 length: 15 residues. The ends were cut back, 3 bases at V and 2 bases at J, with 12 bases in the middle. The V gene's germline CDR1 is SNHLY and CDR2 FYNNEI. The CDR3 bases are TGTGCCAGCAGTGAGGGAAGCGGCTTCACAGATACGCAGTATTTT. This encodes CASSEGSGFTDTQYF.

The rearrangement uses TRBV9 and TRBJ1-2, with D maybe TRBD1 (5 bases). The CDR3 length is 13 residues. The V and J ends lost 4 bases and 7 bases respectively, with 14 bases between them. The germline gives CDR1 SGDLS, CDR2 YYNGEE. As DNA, the CDR3 is TGTGCCAGCAGCCCCAGGGTGTGGGGTGGCTACACCTTC. Its protein is CASSPRVWGGYTF.

The chain combines TRBV19 with TRBJ1-2, with 9 bases aligning to TRBD1. This CDR3 spans 14 amino acids. Per the germline V gene, CDR1 is LNHDA and CDR2 is SQIVND (reference sequence). After removal of 2 bases from V and 8 bases from J, the junction contained 6 bases not matched to a gene. The CDR3 sequence: CASSITGQGGGYTF. The CDR3 bases are TGTGCCAGTAGTATAACGGGACAGGGCGGAGGCTACACCTTC.

This chain connects TRBV2 to TRBJ1-4; D not certain. Per germline, CDR1 SNHLY and CDR2 FYNNEI. V was pared by 4 bases and J by 0 bases, with 21 bases between. CDR3 length equals 19 residues. CDR3 sequence: CASSVIVRDLLATNEKLFF. The CDR3 DNA follows: TGTGCCAGCAGTGTTATTGTCCGGGATCTTCTTGCAACTAATGAAAAACTGTTTTTT.

The sample holds one count of this clone. The genes are TRBV6-4 and TRBJ2-2; 9 nucleotides match TRBD2. The CDR3 is 15 amino acids. Trimming took 6 bases from V and 6 from J; bases not matched to a gene: 8. Germline V gene data show CDR1 as MRHNA and CDR2 as SNTAGT. The CDR3 DNA reads TGTGCCAGCAGCAGAATAGCGGGAGTCCCCGGGGAGCTGTTTTTT. Translation: CASSRIAGVPGELFF.

V is TRBV6-5 and J is TRBJ2-2; D perhaps matches TRBD2 (5 bases). The CDR3 length is 12 residues. Germline V gene sequence: CDR1 MNHEY, CDR2 SVGAGI. Trimming took off 6 bases at V and 6 bases at J, with 8 bases between the two ends. CDR3 bases: TGTGCCAGCAGCCGGGAAGCCGGGGAGCTGTTTTTT. It is translated as CASSREAGELFF.

The chain couples TRBV6-5 to TRBJ1-1, with D unclear. The CDR3 contains 14 residues. CDR1 is MNHEY and CDR2 is SVGAGI in the germline V gene. The ends were cut back, 3 bases at V and 4 bases at J, with 12 bases in the middle. DNA for the CDR3: TGTGCCAGCAGTTATCTTGGAGCGACCACTGAAGCTTTCTTT. This gives the protein CASSYLGATTEAFF.

The CDR3 protein is CSASPGRYNQPQHF. Here the CDR3 DNA reads TGCAGTGCTAGTCCGGGGAGATACAATCAGCCCCAGCATTTT. The J gene is TRBJ1-5, the V gene TRBV20-1; no reliable D call. Germline CDR1 DFQATT, CDR2 SNEGSKA (reference sequence). This CDR3 is built from 14 residues. Trimming removed 3 bases from V and 3 bases from J, with 12 bases in between.

The chain links TRBV12-5 to TRBJ2-3; D remains unclear. The V end was cut by 0 bases, the J end by 0 bases, with 13 bases between. The CDR3 totals 17 residues. CDR1 and CDR2 (germline): LGHNT, FRNRAP. As DNA, the CDR3 is TGTGCTAGTGGTTTGGTACGTCTGGCCCCTAGCACAGATACGCAGTATTTT. Translated: CASGLVRLAPSTDTQYF. Full variable domain (rest looked up from reference TRBV12-5 and TRBJ2-3): DARVTQTPRHKVTEMGQEVTMRCQPILGHNTVFWYRQTMMQGLELLAYFRNRAPLDDSGMPKDRFSAEMPDATLATLKIQPSEPRDSAVYFCASGLVRLAPSTDTQYFGPGTRLTVL.

The chain uses TRBV21-1 and TRBJ2-5; the table names TRBD1, a call not compared with the DNA. TRBV21-1 is designated a pseudogene. The length of the CDR3 is 14 residues. CDR3 coding DNA: TGTGCCAGCAGCCATGCAGGGGCGAGAGAGACCCAGTACTTC. Translation gives CASSHAGARETQYF.

The chain carries TRBV28 and TRBJ1-2; a possible D gene is TRBD1 (5 bases). The CDR3 is 15 residues long. The germline V gene has CDR1 MDHEN and CDR2 SYDVKM. V was clipped by 6 bases and J by 4 bases, with 18 bases between them. CDR3 amino acids: CASRPQGARFYGYTF. CDR3 DNA sequence: TGTGCCAGCAGACCGCAGGGTGCTCGTTTCTATGGCTACACCTTC.

The genes are TRBV11-2 and TRBJ2-7; 9 nucleotides match TRBD2. The trim removed 0 bases at V and 7 bases at J, leaving 4 bases unmatched. The CDR3 extends over 14 amino acids. CDR1 is SGHAT and CDR2 is FQNNGV in the germline V gene. CDR3: CASSLDLAGREQYF. DNA of the CDR3: TGTGCCAGCAGCTTAGATCTAGCGGGGAGGGAGCAGTACTTC.

The chain links TRBV6-4 to TRBJ1-6; D ambiguous. V lost 4 bases and J 8 bases, leaving 12 bases between the germline ends. Germline V gives CDR1 MRHNA, CDR2 SNTAGT. The CDR3 contains 14 residues. The CDR3 reads CASSVEGGDSPLHF. DNA of the CDR3: TGTGCCAGCAGTGTTGAGGGAGGTGATTCACCCCTCCACTTT.

The chain recombines TRBV20-1 with TRBJ1-1; D unclear. Germline-derived CDR1 and CDR2 are DFQATT and SNEGSKA (reference sequence). The V end was cut by 3 bases, the J end by 7 bases, with 15 bases between. This CDR3 is 13 amino acids long. The CDR3: CSASLGRGLEAFF. The DNA for the CDR3 is TGCAGTGCTAGTCTGGGCCGTGGCCTTGAAGCTTTCTTT.

The sample holds one count of this clone. The chain is built from TRBV18 and TRBJ2-1; weak D call: TRBD2 (6 bases). V lost 4 bases, J lost 11 bases, and 27 bases lay in between. Germline V CDR1 and CDR2: KGHSH, LQKENI. This CDR3 is built from 17 residues. The CDR3 is CASSLSVVGGLTSQQFF. In DNA form, the CDR3 reads TGTGCCAGCTCACTATCCGTGGTGGGGGGACTCACATCTCAGCAGTTCTTC.

The rearrangement joins TRBV10-3 to TRBJ2-5; no clear D gene. CDR1 is ENHRY, CDR2 SYGVKD, per germline. CDR3 length: 11 residues. The V end was cut by 9 bases, the J end by 5 bases, with 10 bases between. The CDR3, as DNA: TGTGCCATTGGGTGGGCCGAGACCCAGTACTTC. As protein: CAIGWAETQYF.

The chain couples TRBV12-1 to TRBJ2-1; the DNA was not compared with TRBD2, the D call given in the table. TRBV12-1 is described as a pseudogene. The CDR3 has 18 residues. CDR3 region: CASSPLLLSGGPYNEQFF. As DNA, the CDR3 is TGTGCCAGCAGCCCTCTCCTCCTTAGCGGGGGGCCCTACAATGAGCAGTTCTTC.

The rearrangement joins TRBV11-2 to TRBJ1-6, with D hard to call. The V and J ends lost 5 bases and 7 bases respectively, with 15 bases between them. The CDR3 totals 15 residues. Germline loops: CDR1 SGHAT, CDR2 FQNNGV. For the CDR3, the DNA is TGTGCCAGCAGCCCGGGAGCCCCCGGAAATTCACCCCTCCACTTT. This sequence encodes CASSPGAPGNSPLHF. Complete variable domain (other parts from reference TRBV11-2 and TRBJ1-6): EAGVAQSPRYKIIEKRQSVAFWCNPISGHATLYWYQQILGQGPKLLIQFQNNGVVDDSQLPKDRFSAERLKGVDSTLKIQPAKLEDSAVYLCASSPGAPGNSPLHFGNGTRLTVT.

This chain joins TRBV5-1 and TRBJ1-2; D may be TRBD1 (5 bases). This CDR3 is built from 17 residues. Trimming took 0 bases from V and 0 from J, leaving 15 bases between them. Per germline, CDR1 SGHRS and CDR2 YFSETQ. CDR3 nucleotide sequence: TGCGCCAGCAGCTTGGAATGGGGCGTTTCTGCTAACTATGGCTACACCTTC. Translating it yields CASSLEWGVSANYGYTF.

The V call is TRBV29-1, the J call TRBJ2-7; no firm D call. Germline-derived CDR1 and CDR2 are SQVTM and ANQGSEA. The CDR3 covers 14 residues. Between the trimmed V and J ends, which lost 1 base and 3 bases, there was a span of 13 bases. The CDR3 nucleotides read TGCAGCGTTGAAGGGGTTGGTGGCGGCTACGAGCAGTACTTC. This sequence encodes CSVEGVGGGYEQYF.

V usage is TRBV3-1 (or the pseudogene TRBV3-2) and J usage is TRBJ2-4, with D uncertain. CDR3 length: 14 amino acids. Germline CDR1 reads LGHDT; CDR2 reads YNNKEL (reference sequence). The V end lost 1 base, the J end lost 0 bases, and 4 bases lay between the germline ends. The CDR3 DNA sequence: TGTGCCAGCAGCCAAGCGGTAGCCAAAAACATTCAGTACTTC. Translating it yields CASSQAVAKNIQYF.

This clone qualifies as medium-sized. Different DNA sequences within this sample yield the same CDR3. The chain carries TRBV7-3 and TRBJ2-1; D is perhaps TRBD1 (6 bases). Germline CDR1 is SGHTA and CDR2 is FQGTGA. Trimming stripped 0 bases from V and 4 bases from J, with 10 bases between. The CDR3 length is 15 residues. The CDR3 is CASSLTPGAYNEQFF. The CDR3 region has the DNA TGTGCCAGCAGCTTAACGCCAGGGGCGTACAATGAGCAGTTCTTC.

CDR3 bases: TGTGCCAGCAGCCCTCCCCTACCCACCGGGGAGCTGTTTTTT. The encoded protein is CASSPPLPTGELFF. The chain recombines TRBV6-7 with TRBJ2-2; no clear D gene. TRBV6-7 is reported as an ORF; its role is uncertain. The CDR3 is made up of 14 amino acids. Trimming shortened V by 6 bases and J by 4 bases, and 12 bases separated the two germline ends.